Listed below are T cell receptor beta chains from one sample, sequenced in a study of blood T cell repertoires in COVID-19. Here immunoSEQ multiplex PCR was the method, and the copy in TCRdb shows in-frame clones only, minus some. In the table there are about 360,000 clones, 70% to 90% of which are singletons. Sequenced input: peripheral blood. All receptors come from an older woman with COVID-19, enrolled during active disease. Both conserved end residues are part of each CDR3. D genes are given only for firm matches. Where a row states a size, it is once, few, many or the class of an expanded clone; other rows omit it.

D gene,V gene,clone size,J gene,CDR3 protein,CDR3 DNA
-,TRBV30,once,TRBJ2-5,CAWKGEVGLAETQYF,TGTGCCTGGAAGGGCGAGGTCGGACTTGCAGAGACCCAGTACTTC
TRBD1,TRBV7-6,once,TRBJ2-7,CASSLTGTGNYEQYF,TGTGCCAGCAGCCTTACGGGGACAGGAAACTACGAGCAGTACTTC
-,TRBV9,-,TRBJ2-7,CASSAYRVGEQYF,TGTGCCAGCAGCGCCTACAGGGTTGGCGAGCAGTACTTC
TRBD1,TRBV5-4,-,TRBJ1-2,CASSFRDRGGGYTF,TGTGCCAGCAGCTTCCGGGACAGGGGAGGTGGCTACACCTTC
-,TRBV27,-,TRBJ1-1,CASRKTGNTEAFF,TGTGCCAGCAGGAAAACAGGGAACACTGAAGCTTTCTTT
-,TRBV5-1,-,TRBJ2-5,CASSGVEGETQYF,TGCGCCAGCAGCGGGGTCGAGGGAGAGACCCAGTACTTC
-,TRBV19,-,TRBJ1-2,CASSIGGSRGYGYTF,TGTGCCAGTAGTATCGGGGGTTCGCGGGGCTATGGCTACACCTTC
-,TRBV5-1,-,TRBJ2-5,CASSLWTDQETQYF,TGCGCCAGCAGCCTATGGACAGATCAAGAGACCCAGTACTTC
-,TRBV29-1,-,TRBJ1-4,CSVEDYLIRFF,TGCAGCGTTGAAGATTACCTAATTCGGTTTTTT
-,TRBV3-1/TRBV3-2,-,TRBJ1-5,CASSQGRNQPQHF,TGTGCCAGCAGCCAAGGGAGGAACCAGCCCCAGCATTTT
-,TRBV12-5,-,TRBJ2-5,CASGPGNQETQYF,TGTGCTAGTGGGCCCGGGAACCAAGAGACCCAGTACTTC